The entry that follows covers one TCR beta chain sequence. Its antigen is as yet unknown. The PCR made use of 60 Vbeta and 13 Jbeta primers. Only in-frame clones appear in the TCRdb table, and some are missing; sequencing was by immunoSEQ multiplex PCR. The sample has approximately 88,000 clones, approximately 64% seen once. The CDR3 is 14 amino acids. The source of the sample is a study of cytomegalovirus exposure and HLA in healthy donors. Study-level results: Exclusion as indistinguishable affected some V segments, including TRBV6-2 and TRBV6-3. Investigators reported over 150 TCR beta chains as tied to cytomegalovirus. Across HLA loci, a later analysis found differing TCR association rates, with DRB1 most and HLA-C fewest.

Each donor was nominally healthy when sampled (though unrecorded immune exposures were likely). The rearrangement links TRBV1 to TRBJ2-4; TRBD1 reflects the table's D call only, with no check against the DNA. TRBV1 is recorded as a pseudogene. This TCR was sampled from a man between 60 and 75 years old in good health and CMV-seronegative. The sample consisted of PBMCs. Here the CDR3 reads CTSSRDRAKNIQYF. For the CDR3, the DNA is TGCACCAGCAGCCGGGACAGAGCCAAAAACATTCAGTACTTC.